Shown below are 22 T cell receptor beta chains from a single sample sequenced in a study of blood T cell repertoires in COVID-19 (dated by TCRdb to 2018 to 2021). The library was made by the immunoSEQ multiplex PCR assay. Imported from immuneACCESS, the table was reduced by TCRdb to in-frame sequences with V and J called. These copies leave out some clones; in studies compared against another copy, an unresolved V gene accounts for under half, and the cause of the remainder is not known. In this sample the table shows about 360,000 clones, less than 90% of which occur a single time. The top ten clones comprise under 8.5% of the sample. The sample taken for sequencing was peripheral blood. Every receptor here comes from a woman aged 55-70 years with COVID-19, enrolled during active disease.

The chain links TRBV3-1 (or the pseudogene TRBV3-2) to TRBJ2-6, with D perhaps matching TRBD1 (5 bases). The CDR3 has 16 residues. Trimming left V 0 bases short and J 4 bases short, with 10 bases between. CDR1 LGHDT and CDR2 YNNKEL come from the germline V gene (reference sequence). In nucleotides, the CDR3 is TGTGCCAGCAGCCAAGATCAGGGCCCAGGGGCCAACGTCCTGACTTTC. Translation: CASSQDQGPGANVLTF.

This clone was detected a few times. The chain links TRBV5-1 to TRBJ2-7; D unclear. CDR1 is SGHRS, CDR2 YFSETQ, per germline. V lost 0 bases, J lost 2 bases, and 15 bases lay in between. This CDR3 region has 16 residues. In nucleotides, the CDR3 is TGCGCCAGCAGCTTGGGAGGCATCGGTAAAGCCTACGAGCAGTACTTC. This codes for CASSLGGIGKAYEQYF.

CDR3 region: CASGHTRETQYF. The CDR3 nucleotides are TGTGCCAGCGGGCACACCCGAGAGACCCAGTACTTC. The chain employs TRBV2 and TRBJ2-5; no firm D call. CDR1 and CDR2 from the germline V gene are SNHLY and FYNNEI. Trimming cost V 8 bases and J 4 bases, with 11 bases left between them. This CDR3 comprises 12 residues.

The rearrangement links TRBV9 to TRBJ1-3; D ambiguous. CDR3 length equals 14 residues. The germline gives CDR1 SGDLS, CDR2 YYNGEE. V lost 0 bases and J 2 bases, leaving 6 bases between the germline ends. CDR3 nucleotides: TGTGCCAGCAGCGTAGGCACACCTGGAAACACCATATATTTT. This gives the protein CASSVGTPGNTIYF.

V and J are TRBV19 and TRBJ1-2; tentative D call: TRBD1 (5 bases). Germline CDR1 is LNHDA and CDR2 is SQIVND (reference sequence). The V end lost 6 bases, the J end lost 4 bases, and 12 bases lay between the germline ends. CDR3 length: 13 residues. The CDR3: CASSPGGSYGYTF. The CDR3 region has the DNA TGTGCCAGTAGCCCCGGGGGGAGCTATGGCTACACCTTC. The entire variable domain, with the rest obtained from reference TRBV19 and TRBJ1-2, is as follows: DGGITQSPKYLFRKEGQNVTLSCEQNLNHDAMYWYRQDPGQGLRLIYYSQIVNDFQKGDIAEGYSVSREKKESFPLTVTSAQKNPTAFYLCASSPGGSYGYTFGSGTRLTVV.

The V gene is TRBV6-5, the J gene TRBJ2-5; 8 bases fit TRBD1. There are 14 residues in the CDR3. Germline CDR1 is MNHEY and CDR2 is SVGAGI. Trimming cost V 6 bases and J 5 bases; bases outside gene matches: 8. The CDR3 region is CASSSDRGGETQYF. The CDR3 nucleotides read TGTGCCAGCAGCTCCGACAGGGGCGGGGAGACCCAGTACTTC.

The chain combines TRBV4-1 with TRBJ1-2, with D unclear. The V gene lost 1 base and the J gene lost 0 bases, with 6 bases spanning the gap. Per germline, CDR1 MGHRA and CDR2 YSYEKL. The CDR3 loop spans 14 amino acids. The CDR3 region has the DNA TGCGCCAGCAGCCAAGCGGTTGCTAACTATGGCTACACCTTC. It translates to CASSQAVANYGYTF.

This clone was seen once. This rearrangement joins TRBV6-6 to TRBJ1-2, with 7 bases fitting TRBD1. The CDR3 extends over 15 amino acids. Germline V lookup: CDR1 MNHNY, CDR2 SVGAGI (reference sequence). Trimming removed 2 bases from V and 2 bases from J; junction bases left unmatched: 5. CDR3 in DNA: TGTGCCAGCAGTTACGCCGGGACAGAGAACTATGGCTACACCTTC. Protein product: CASSYAGTENYGYTF.

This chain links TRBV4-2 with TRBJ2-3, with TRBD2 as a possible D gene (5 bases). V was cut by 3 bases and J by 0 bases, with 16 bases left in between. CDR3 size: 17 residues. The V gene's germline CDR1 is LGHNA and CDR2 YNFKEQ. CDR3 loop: CASSQGYGLQSTDTQYF. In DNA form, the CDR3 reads TGTGCCAGCAGCCAGGGCTACGGACTCCAGAGCACAGATACGCAGTATTTT.

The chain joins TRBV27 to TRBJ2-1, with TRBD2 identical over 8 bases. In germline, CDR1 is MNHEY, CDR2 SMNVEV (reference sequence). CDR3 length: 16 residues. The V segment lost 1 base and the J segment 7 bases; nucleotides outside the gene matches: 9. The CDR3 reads CASSLFPPGGGNEQFF. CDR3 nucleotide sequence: TGTGCCAGCAGTTTATTTCCCCCGGGAGGGGGAAATGAGCAGTTCTTC.

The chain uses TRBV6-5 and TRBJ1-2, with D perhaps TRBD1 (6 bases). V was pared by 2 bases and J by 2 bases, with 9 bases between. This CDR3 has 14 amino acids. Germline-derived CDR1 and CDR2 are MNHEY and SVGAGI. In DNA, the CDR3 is TGTGCCAGCAGTTACCTGACAGGCAACTATGGCTACACCTTC. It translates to CASSYLTGNYGYTF.

CDR3 in amino acids: CASSVAAAPSGVLRLSGYTF. DNA of the CDR3: TGTGCCAGCAGCGTAGCAGCTGCTCCCTCGGGGGTGCTCCGTCTAAGTGGCTACACCTTC. The chain is built from TRBV9 and TRBJ1-2; weak D call: TRBD1 (5 bases). Germline CDR1 SGDLS, CDR2 YYNGEE. The CDR3 length is 20 residues. The V and J ends lost 0 bases and 7 bases respectively, with 31 bases between them.

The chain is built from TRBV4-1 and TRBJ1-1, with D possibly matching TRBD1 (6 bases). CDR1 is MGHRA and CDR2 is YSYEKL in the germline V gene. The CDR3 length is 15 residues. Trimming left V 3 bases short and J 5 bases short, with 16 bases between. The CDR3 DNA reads TGCGCCAGCAGCCACAACAGGGTCGGGGGGACTGAAGCTTTCTTT. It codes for CASSHNRVGGTEAFF.

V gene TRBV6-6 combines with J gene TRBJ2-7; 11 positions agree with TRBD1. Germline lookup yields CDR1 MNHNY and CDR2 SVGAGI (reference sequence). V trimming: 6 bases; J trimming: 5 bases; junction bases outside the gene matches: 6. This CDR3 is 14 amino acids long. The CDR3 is CASRTGQGANEQYF. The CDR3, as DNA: TGTGCCAGCAGAACCGGACAGGGGGCCAACGAGCAGTACTTC.

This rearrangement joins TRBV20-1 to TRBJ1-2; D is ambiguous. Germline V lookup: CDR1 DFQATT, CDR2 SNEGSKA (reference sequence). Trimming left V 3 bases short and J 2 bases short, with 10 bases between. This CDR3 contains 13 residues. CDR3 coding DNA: TGCAGTGCTAGTGACCCTAGAAACTATGGCTACACCTTC. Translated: CSASDPRNYGYTF.

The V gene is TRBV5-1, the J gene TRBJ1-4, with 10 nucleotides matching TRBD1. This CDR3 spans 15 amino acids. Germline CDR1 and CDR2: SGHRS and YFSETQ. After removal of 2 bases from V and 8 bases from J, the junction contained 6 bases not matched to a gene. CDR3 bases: TGCGCCAGCAGCTTATGGGGACAGGGGCGGGAAAAACTGTTTTTT. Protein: CASSLWGQGREKLFF.

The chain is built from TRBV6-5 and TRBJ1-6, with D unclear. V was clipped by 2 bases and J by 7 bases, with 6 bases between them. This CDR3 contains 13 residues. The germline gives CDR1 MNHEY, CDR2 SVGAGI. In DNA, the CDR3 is TGTGCCAGCAGTTACACGGAGAATTCACCCCTCCACTTT. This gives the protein CASSYTENSPLHF.

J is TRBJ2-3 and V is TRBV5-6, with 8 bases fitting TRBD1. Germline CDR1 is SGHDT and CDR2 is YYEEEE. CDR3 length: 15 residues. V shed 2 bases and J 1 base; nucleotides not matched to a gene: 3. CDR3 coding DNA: TGTGCCAGCAGCTTTGGGACAGGCGGCACAGATACGCAGTATTTT. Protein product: CASSFGTGGTDTQYF.

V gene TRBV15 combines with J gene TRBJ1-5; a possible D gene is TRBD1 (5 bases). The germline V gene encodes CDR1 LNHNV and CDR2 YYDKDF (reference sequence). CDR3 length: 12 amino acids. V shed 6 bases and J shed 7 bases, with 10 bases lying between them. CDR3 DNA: TGTGCCACCAGTCGGGGACTCCAGCCCCAGCATTTT. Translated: CATSRGLQPQHF.

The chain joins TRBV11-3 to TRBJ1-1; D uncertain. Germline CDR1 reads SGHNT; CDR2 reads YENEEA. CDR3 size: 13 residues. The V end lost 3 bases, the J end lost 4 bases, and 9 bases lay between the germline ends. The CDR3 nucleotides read TGTGCCAGCAGCTTCCAACAGAGCACTGAAGCTTTCTTT. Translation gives CASSFQQSTEAFF.

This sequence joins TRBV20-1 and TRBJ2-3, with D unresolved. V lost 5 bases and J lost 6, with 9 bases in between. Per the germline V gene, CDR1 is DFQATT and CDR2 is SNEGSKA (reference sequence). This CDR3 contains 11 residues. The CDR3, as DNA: TGCAGTGCTTTGCCTCGGGATACGCAGTATTTT. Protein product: CSALPRDTQYF.

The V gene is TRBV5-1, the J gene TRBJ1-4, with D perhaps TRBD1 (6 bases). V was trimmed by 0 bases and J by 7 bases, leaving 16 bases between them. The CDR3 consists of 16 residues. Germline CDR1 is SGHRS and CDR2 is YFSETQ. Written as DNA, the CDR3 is TGCGCCAGCAGCTTGGCCCCAGGGGCGCAGAGTGAAAAACTGTTTTTT. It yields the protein CASSLAPGAQSEKLFF.